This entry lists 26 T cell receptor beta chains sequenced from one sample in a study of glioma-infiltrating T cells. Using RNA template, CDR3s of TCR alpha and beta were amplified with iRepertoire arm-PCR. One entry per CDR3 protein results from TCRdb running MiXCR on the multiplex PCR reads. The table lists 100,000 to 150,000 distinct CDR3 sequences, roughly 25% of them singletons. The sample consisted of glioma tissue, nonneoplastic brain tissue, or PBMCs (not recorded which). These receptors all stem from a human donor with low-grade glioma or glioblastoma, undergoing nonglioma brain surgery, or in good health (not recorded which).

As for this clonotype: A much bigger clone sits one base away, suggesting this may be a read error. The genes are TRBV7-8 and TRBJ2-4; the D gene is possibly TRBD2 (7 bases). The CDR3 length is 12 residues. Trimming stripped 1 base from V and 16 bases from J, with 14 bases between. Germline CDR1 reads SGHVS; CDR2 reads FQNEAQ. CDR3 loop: CASSLEGGDEYF. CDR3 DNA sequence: TGTGCCAGCAGCTTAGAAGGGGGGGACGAATACTTC.

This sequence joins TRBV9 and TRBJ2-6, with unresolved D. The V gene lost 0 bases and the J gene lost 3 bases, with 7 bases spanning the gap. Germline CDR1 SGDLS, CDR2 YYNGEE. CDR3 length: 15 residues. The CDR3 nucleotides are TGTGCCAGCAGCGTAGGACCCGATGGGGCCAACGTCCTGACTTTC. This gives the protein CASSVGPDGANVLTF.

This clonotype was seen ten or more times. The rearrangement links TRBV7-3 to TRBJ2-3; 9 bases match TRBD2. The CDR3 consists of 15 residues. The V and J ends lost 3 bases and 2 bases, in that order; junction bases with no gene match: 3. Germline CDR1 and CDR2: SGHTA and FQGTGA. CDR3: CASSFASGITDTQYF. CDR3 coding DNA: TGTGCCAGCAGCTTCGCTAGCGGGATCACAGATACGCAGTATTTT.

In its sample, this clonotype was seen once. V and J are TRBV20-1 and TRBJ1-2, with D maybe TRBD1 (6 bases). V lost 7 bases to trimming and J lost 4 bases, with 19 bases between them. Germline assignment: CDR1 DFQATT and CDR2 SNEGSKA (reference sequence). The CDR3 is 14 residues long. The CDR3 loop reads CSVSVTGPSYGYTF. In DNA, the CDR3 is TGCAGTGTATCAGTGACAGGACCTTCCTATGGCTACACCTTC.

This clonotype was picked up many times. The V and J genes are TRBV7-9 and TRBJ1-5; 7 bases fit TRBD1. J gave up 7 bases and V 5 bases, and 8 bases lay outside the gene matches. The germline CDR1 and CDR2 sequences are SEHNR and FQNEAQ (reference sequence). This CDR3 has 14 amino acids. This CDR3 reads CASSPTGYGQPQHF. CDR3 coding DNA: TGTGCCAGCAGCCCGACAGGGTATGGACAGCCCCAGCATTTT. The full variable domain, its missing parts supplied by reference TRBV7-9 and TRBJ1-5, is DTGVSQNPRHKITKRGQNVTFRCDPISEHNRLYWYRQTLGQGPEFLTYFQNEAQLEKSRLLSDRFSAERPKGSFSTLEIQRTEQGDSAMYLCASSPTGYGQPQHFGDGTRLSIL.

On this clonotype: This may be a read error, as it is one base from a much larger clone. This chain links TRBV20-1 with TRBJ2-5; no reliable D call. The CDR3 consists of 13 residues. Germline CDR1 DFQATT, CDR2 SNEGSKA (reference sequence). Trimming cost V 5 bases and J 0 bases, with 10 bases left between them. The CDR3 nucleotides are TGCAGTGCTCCAATACCCGACCAAGAGACCCAGTACTTC. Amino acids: CSAPIPDQETQYF.

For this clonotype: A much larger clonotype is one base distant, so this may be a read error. The CDR3 protein is CASRLGPSDTQYF. For the CDR3, the DNA is TGTGCCAGCCGCTTAGGGCCGTCAGATACGCAGTATTTT. J is TRBJ2-3 and V is TRBV7-2; no clear D gene. The CDR3 totals 13 residues. Germline CDR1 is SGHTA and CDR2 is FQGNSA.

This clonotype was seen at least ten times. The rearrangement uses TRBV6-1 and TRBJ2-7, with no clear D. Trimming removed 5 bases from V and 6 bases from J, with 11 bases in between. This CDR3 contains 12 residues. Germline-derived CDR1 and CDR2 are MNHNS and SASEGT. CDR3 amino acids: CASSSILSEQYF. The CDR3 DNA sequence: TGTGCCAGCAGTTCGATACTCTCCGAGCAGTACTTC.

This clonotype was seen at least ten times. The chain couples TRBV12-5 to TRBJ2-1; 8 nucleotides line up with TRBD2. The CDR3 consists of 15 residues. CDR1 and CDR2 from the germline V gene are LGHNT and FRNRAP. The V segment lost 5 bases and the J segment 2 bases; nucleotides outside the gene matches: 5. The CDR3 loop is CASGQGTRAYNEQFF. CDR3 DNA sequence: TGTGCTAGTGGTCAGGGGACTAGGGCCTACAATGAGCAGTTCTTC.

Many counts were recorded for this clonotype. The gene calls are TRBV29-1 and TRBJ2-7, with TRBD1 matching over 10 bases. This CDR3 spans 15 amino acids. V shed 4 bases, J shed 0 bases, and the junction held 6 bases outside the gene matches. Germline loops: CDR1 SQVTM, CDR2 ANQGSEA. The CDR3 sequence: CSVGGDRGFSYEQYF. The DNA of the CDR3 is TGCAGCGTTGGGGGGGACAGGGGCTTCTCCTACGAGCAGTACTTC.

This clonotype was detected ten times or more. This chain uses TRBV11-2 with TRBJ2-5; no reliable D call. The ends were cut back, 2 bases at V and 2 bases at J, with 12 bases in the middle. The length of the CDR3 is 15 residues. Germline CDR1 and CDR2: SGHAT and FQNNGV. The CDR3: CASSLNAAVQETQYF. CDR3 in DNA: TGTGCCAGCAGCTTAAATGCGGCAGTTCAAGAGACCCAGTACTTC.

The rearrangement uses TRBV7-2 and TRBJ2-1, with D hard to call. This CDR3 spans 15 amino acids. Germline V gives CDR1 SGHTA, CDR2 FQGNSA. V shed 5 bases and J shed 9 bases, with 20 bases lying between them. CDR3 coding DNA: TGTGCCAGCAGCCCGGAGTTTAGAAGGCACTGTGAGCAGTTCTTC. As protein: CASSPEFRRHCEQFF. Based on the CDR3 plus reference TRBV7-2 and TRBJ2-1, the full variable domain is GAGVSQSPSNKVTEKGKDVELRCDPISGHTALYWYRQSLGQGLEFLIYFQGNSAPDKSGLPSDRFSAERTGGSVSTLTIQRTQQEDSAVYLCASSPEFRRHCEQFFGPGTRLTVL.

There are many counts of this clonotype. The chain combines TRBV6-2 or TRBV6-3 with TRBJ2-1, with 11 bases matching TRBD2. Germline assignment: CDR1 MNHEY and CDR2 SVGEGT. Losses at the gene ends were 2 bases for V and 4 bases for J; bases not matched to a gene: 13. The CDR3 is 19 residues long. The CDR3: CASSYREGTSGLRYNEQFF. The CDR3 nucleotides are TGTGCCAGCAGTTACCGGGAGGGGACTAGCGGACTTCGATACAATGAGCAGTTCTTC.

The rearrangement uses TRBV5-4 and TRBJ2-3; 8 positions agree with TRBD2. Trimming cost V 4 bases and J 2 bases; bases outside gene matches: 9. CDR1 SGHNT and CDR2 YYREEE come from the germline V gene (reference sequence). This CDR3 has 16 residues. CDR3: CASSPRTSRSTDTQYF. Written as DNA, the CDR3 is TGTGCCAGCAGCCCACGGACTAGCAGATCCACAGATACGCAGTATTTT.

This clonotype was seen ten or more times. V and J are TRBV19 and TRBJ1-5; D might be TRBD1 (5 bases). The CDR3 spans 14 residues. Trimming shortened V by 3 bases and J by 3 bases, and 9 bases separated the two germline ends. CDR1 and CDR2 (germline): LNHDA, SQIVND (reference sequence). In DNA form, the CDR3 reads TGTGCCAGTAGTATTCAAGGGGACAATCAGCCCCAGCATTTT. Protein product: CASSIQGDNQPQHF.

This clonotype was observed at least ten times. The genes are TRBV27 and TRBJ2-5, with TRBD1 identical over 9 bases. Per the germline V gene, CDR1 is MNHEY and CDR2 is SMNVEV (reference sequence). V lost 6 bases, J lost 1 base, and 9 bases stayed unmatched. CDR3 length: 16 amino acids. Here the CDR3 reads CASRPRTGAPQETQYF. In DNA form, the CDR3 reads TGTGCCAGCAGACCTAGGACAGGGGCCCCCCAAGAGACCCAGTACTTC.

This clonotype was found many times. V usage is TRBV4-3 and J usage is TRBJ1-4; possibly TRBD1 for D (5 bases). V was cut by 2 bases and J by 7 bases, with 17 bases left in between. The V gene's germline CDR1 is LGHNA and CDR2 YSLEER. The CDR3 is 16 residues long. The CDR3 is CASSQRGEELFEKLFF. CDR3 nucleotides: TGCGCCAGCAGCCAACGAGGGGAAGAGCTGTTTGAAAAACTGTTTTTT.

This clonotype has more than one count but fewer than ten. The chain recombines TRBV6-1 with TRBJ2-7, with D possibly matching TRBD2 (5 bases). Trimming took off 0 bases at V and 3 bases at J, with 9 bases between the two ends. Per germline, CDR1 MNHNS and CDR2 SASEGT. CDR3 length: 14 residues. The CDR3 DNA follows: TGTGCCAGCAGTGAAGCGAAGGGAGTCTACGAGCAGTACTTC. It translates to CASSEAKGVYEQYF.

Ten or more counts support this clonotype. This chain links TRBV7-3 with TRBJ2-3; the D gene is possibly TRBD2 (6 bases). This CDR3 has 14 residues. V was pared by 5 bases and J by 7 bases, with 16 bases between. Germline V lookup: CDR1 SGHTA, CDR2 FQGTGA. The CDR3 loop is CASSLAPLAYTQYF. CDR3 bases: TGTGCCAGCAGCCTGGCTCCTCTAGCGTATACGCAGTATTTT.

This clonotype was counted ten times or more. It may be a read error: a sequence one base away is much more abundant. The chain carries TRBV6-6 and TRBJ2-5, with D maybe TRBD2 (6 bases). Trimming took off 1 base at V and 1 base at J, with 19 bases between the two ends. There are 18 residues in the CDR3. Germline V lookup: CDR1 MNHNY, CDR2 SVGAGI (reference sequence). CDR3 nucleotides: TGTGCCAGCAGTTACTTGAAAGTGGACGGGACTGCCCAAGAGACCCAGTACTTC. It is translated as CASSYLKVDGTAQETQYF.

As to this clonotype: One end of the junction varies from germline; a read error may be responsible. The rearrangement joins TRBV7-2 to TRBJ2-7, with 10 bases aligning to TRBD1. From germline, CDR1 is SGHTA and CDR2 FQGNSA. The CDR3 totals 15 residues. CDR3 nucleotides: TGCGCCAGCAGCCTTGCGGGACAGGGGCCCTACGAGCAGTACTTC. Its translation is CASSLAGQGPYEQYF.

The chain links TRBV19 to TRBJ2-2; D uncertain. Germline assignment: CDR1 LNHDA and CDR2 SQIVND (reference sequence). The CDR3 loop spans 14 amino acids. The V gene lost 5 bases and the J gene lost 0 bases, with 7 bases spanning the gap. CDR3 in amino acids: CASSQVPNTGELFF. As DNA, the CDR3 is TGTGCCAGTAGTCAAGTCCCGAACACCGGGGAGCTGTTTTTT.

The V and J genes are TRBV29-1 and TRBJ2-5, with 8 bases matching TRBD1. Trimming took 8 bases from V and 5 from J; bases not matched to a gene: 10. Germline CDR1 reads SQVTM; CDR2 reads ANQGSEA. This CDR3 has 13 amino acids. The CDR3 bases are TGCAGCACCGAGATGGACAGGGTGGAGACCCAGTACTTC. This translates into CSTEMDRVETQYF.

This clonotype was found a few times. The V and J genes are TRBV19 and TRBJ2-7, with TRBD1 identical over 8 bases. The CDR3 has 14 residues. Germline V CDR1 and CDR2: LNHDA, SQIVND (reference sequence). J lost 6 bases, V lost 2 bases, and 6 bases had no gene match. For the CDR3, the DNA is TGTGCCAGTAGTATACAGGGGGCTCCTTCCGAGCAGTACTTC. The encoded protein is CASSIQGAPSEQYF. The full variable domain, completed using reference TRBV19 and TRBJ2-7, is DGGITQSPKYLFRKEGQNVTLSCEQNLNHDAMYWYRQDPGQGLRLIYYSQIVNDFQKGDIAEGYSVSREKKESFPLTVTSAQKNPTAFYLCASSIQGAPSEQYFGPGTRLTVT.

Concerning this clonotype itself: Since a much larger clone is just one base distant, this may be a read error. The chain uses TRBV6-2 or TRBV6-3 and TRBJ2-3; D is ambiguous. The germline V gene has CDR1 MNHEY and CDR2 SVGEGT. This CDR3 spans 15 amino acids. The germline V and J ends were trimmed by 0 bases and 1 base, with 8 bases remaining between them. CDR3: CASSYSEARTDTQYF. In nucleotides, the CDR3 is TGTGCCAGCAGTTACTCAGAGGCCCGCACAGATACGCAGTATTTT.

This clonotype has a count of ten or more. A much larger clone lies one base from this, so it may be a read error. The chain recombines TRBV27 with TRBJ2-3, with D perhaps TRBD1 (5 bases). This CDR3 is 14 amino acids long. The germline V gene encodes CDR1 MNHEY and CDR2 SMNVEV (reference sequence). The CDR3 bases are TGTACCAGCCGCAGGGCAGAGAGCACAGATACGCAGTATTTT. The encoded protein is CTSRRAESTDTQYF.